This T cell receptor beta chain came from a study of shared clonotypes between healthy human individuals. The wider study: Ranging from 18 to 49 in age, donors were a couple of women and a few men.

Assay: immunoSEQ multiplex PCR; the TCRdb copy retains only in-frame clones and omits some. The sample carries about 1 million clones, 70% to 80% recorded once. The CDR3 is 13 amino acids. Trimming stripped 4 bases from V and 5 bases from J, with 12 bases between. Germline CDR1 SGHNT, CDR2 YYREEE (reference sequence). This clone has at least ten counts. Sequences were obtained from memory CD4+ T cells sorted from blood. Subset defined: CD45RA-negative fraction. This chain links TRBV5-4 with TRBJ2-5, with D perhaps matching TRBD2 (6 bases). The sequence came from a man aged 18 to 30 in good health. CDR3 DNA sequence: TGTGCCAGCAGCCCGACTAGTCCCGAGACCCAGTACTTC. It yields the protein CASSPTSPETQYF.